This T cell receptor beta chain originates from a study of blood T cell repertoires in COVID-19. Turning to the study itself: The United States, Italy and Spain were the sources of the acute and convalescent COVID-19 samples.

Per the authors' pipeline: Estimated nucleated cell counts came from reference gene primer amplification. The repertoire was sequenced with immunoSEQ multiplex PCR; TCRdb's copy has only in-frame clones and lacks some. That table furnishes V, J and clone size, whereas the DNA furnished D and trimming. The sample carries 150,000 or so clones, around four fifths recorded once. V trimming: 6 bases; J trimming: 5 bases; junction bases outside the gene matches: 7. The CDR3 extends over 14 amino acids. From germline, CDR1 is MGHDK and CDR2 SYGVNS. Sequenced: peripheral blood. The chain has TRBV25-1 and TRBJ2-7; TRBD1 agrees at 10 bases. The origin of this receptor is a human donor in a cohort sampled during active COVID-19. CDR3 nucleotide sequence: TGTGCCAGCAGGAAGACAGGGGGCGAGGACGAGCAGTACTTC. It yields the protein CASRKTGGEDEQYF.